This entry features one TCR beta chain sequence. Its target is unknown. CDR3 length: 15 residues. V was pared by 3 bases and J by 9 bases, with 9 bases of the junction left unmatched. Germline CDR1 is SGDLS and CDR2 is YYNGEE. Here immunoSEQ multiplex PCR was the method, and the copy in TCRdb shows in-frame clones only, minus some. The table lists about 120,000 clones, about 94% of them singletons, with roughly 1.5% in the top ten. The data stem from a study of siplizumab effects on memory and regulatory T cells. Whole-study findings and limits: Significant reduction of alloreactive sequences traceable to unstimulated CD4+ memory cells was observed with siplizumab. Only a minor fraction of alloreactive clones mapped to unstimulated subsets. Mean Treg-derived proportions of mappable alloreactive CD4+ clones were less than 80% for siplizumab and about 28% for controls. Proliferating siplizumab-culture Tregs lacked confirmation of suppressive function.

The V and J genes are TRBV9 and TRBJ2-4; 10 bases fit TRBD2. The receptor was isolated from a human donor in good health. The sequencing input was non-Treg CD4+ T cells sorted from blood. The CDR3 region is CASSGLAGAGSIQYF. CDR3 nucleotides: TGTGCCAGCAGCGGCCTAGCGGGAGCAGGAAGCATTCAGTACTTC.